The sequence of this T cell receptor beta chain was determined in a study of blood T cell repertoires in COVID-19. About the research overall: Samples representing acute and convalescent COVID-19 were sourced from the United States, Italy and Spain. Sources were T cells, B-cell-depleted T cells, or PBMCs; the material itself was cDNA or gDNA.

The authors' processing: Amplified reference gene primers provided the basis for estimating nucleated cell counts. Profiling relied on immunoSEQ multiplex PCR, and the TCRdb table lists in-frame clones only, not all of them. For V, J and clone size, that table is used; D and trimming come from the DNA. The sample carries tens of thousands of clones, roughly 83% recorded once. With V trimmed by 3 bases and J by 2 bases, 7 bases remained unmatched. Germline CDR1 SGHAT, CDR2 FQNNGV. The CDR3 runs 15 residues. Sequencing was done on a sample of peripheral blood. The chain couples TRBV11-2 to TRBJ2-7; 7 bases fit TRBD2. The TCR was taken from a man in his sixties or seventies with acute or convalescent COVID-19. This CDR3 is CASSLSGNLAYEQYF. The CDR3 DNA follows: TGTGCCAGCAGCTTGAGCGGGAATTTGGCCTACGAGCAGTACTTC.